This section outlines one T cell receptor (beta chain) sequence together with its context. Its antigen remains undetermined. The record has no base qualities; no much larger clone is one base away. Genomic DNA was extracted from sorted cells for sequencing of the TCRbeta CDR3 region. TCRbeta CDR3 regions were sequenced using the immunoSEQ Assay. The clones in this table, taken by TCRdb from immuneACCESS, are in-frame only. Not every clone is retained; where verified, under half of the shortfall comes from an unresolved V gene, and the cause of the rest is unknown. Recorded for this sample are roughly 100,000 clones; approximately 95% of them occurred a single time. Just over 2% of the sample is taken by the ten largest. These data belong to a study of OX40 agonist ivuxolimab in advanced cancers. Context from the whole study: Ivuxolimab was an agonistic, fully human IgG2 monoclonal antibody directed against OX40 (CD134), a costimulatory receptor. Three dose-escalation patients achieved partial responses, one with hepatocellular carcinoma and two with cutaneous melanoma. Peripheral TCRbeta sequencing was intended to test whether TCR sequence diversity was altered and clonal T-cell expansion was caused by ivuxolimab. The monotherapy dose-escalation portion (N of about 49 patients) of the phase I ivuxolimab trial is reported in the paper. Of the approximately 50 dose-escalation patients, hepatocellular carcinoma was present in roughly 19, melanoma in roughly 15, renal cell carcinoma in 9 and head and neck cancer in 9. Patients were allowed to have had prior anti-PD-1, anti-PD-L1 or anti-CTLA-4 therapy, and approximately 41% of the dose-escalation patients had previously received checkpoint inhibitors. In the dose-escalation cohort, nearly 85% of patients were male, and the mean age was 60 years with a range of about 20 to 80. Intravenous ivuxolimab was administered to patients every 2 weeks at six dose levels: 0.01, 0.1, 0.3, 1.5, 3 and 10 mg/kg. The full study reports these points: Low levels of normalized T-cell clonal expansion were also shown by some nonresponding patients. In the 0.1-3.0 mg/kg groups, partial responders had among the lowest normalized peripheral clonal expansion, particularly in CD8+ T cells. After ivuxolimab, CD8+ T cells had more expanded clones than CD4+ T cells on average. At doses from 0.1 to 3.0 mg/kg, clonal expansion was seen in both CD4+ and CD8+ blood T cells between baseline and week 6. The antigen specificity of the peripheral T cells that underwent clonal expansion was not determined.

The trial excluded patients who had a history of autoimmune disease or who were on systemic immunosuppression. In every dose cohort, peripheral blood was drawn for TCR sequencing at baseline, cycle 4 day 1, and cycle 7 day 1. The samples were taken from a phase I, first-in-human, multicenter, open-label dose-escalation trial of ivuxolimab. The trial enrolled adults with locally advanced or metastatic head and neck squamous cell, hepatocellular, melanoma or renal cell carcinoma. Before TCR sequencing, CD4+ T cells and CD8+ T cells from peripheral blood were sorted into separate populations. For CDR1 and CDR2, the germline V gene lists KGHSH and LQKENI. Counted from cysteine to phenylalanine, this CDR3 has 13 amino acids. Just CDR3 DNA is preserved here, 39 bases in frame from base 1. The germline ends are 6 bases apart after V is trimmed by 2 bases and J by 2 bases.

The clonotype originates from an adult with an advanced solid tumor such as melanoma, head and neck, liver or kidney cancer. Sequenced here: CD4+ or CD8+ T cells sorted from blood, sampled in a trial of the OX40 agonist ivuxolimab. Rearrangement joined TRBV18 to TRBJ1-1; a confident D gene designation cannot be given. For the CDR3, the sequence is CASSPISNTEAFF. The DNA sequence is as follows: TGTGCCAGCTCACCAATCAGTAACACTGAAGCTTTCTTT.